The source of this TCR beta chain is a study of immune cell composition in non-small cell lung cancer. Generated by immunoSEQ multiplex PCR, the TCRdb table keeps only in-frame clones and is missing some. The sample carries about 2,000 clones, approximately 68% recorded once. CDR1 and CDR2 (germline): SGHVS, FNYEAQ. Trimming took off 5 bases at V and 2 bases at J, with 19 bases between the two ends. The length of the CDR3 is 16 residues. Normal lung was sampled as far from the tumour as possible, at least 3 cm. Template was genomic DNA from frozen, unsorted single-cell suspensions. Study observations and caveats: Tumour-associated clones >0.5% occurred in approximately 34% of adenocarcinomas, roughly 75% of squamous. Shared sequences between tumour-reactive and dominant in vivo clones were not proven.

With regard to this clone: The antigen is unknown.

The sequencing sample was made of non-adjacent lung tissue. This chain connects TRBV7-6 to TRBJ2-7; the D gene is possibly TRBD2 (7 bases). This TCR was sampled from a human donor with non-small cell lung cancer. Here the CDR3 DNA reads TGTGCCAGCAGCGATATAGGGGGAGGGCGGACCTACGAGCAGTACTTC. Its protein product is CASSDIGGGRTYEQYF.